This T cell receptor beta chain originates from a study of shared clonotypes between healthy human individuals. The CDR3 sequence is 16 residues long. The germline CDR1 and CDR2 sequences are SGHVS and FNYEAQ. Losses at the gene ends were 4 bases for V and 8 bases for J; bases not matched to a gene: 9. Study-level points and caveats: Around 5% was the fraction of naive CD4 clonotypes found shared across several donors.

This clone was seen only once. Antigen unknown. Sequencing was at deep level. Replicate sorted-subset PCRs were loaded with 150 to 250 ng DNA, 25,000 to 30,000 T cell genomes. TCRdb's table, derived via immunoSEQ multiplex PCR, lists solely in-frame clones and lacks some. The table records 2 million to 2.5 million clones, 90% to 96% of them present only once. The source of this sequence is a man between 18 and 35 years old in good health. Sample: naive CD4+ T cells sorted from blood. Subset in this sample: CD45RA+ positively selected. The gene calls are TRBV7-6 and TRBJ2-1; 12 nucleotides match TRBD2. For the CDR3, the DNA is TGTGCCAGCAGCTCAGGCCCGACTAGCGGGAGATATGAGCAGTTCTTC. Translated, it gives CASSSGPTSGRYEQFF.